The next 10 T cell receptor beta chains were all read from a single sample in a study of CD8 T cells in Susac syndrome. RNA totalling roughly 0.45 to 1 ug underwent reverse transcription with random hexamers. TCRdb itself ran the immunoSEQ multiplex PCR reads through MiXCR, one entry per CDR3 protein. The sample consists of 100,000 to 150,000 distinct CDR3 sequences, around 85% of them appearing once. The sequenced sample was CD8+ T cells from PBMCs. These receptors were collected from a human donor with multiple sclerosis.

J is TRBJ2-7 and V is TRBV5-4, with D perhaps TRBD1 (5 bases). This CDR3 has 12 amino acids. Trimming pared 3 bases from V and 6 bases from J, leaving 10 bases between. Germline assignment: CDR1 SGHNT and CDR2 YYREEE (reference sequence). The CDR3 spells CASSSATGEQYV. The CDR3 DNA reads as TGTGCCAGCAGCTCGGCCACAGGCGAGCAGTACGTC.

The chain recombines TRBV5-4 with TRBJ1-1; perhaps TRBD1 as D (6 bases). Germline-derived CDR1 and CDR2 are SGHNT and YYREEE (reference sequence). V lost 4 bases, J lost 2 bases, and 12 bases lay in between. CDR3 length equals 14 residues. The CDR3 loop is CASSHRTENTEAFF. DNA for the CDR3: TGTGCCAGCAGCCACAGGACAGAAAACACTGAAGCTTTCTTT. Complete variable domain (other parts from reference TRBV5-4 and TRBJ1-1): ETGVTQSPTHLIKTRGQQVTLRCSSQSGHNTVSWYQQALGQGPQFIFQYYREEENGRGNFPPRFSGLQFPNYSSELNVNALELDDSALYLCASSHRTENTEAFFGQGTRLTVV.

The gene calls are TRBV5-1 and TRBJ1-3, with TRBD1 matching over 8 bases. The CDR3 runs to 16 residues. Germline V gene sequence: CDR1 SGHRS, CDR2 YFSETQ. Trimming removed 4 bases from V and 0 bases from J; junction bases left unmatched: 6. DNA for the CDR3: TGCGCCAGCAGCCCGGGACAGGCGACCTCTGGAAACACCATATATTTT. This gives the protein CASSPGQATSGNTIYF.

The V and J genes are TRBV6-1 and TRBJ1-2, with D unresolved. Germline lookup yields CDR1 MNHNS and CDR2 SASEGT. With 1 base removed from V and 7 bases from J, the gap between germline ends came to 4 bases. The CDR3 consists of 11 residues. CDR3 nucleotides: TGTGCCAGCAGTGAAGAGGGTGGCTACACCTTC. Its protein is CASSEEGGYTF.

This clonotype was found once. This sequence joins TRBV10-3 and TRBJ2-2; 7 nucleotides match TRBD1. The length of the CDR3 is 15 residues. Germline CDR1 ENHRY, CDR2 SYGVKD. The junction had 5 bases not matched to a gene; V was cut back by 5 bases and J by 2 bases. As DNA, the CDR3 is TGTGCCATCAGTATCCGGGACAGCAACACCGGGGAGCTGTTTTTT. Translation: CAISIRDSNTGELFF.

The chain carries TRBV10-3 and TRBJ2-3; weak D call: TRBD1 (5 bases). Looked up from germline, CDR1 is ENHRY and CDR2 is SYGVKD. V gave up 0 bases and J gave up 0 bases, with 19 bases separating them. CDR3 length equals 19 residues. The CDR3: CAISESADSLIGSTDTQYF. The CDR3, as DNA: TGTGCCATCAGTGAGTCCGCAGACAGCCTTATAGGTAGCACAGATACGCAGTATTTT.

In nucleotides, the CDR3 is TGTGCCAGCAGTCGGGCAGGTAACCGCTACGAGCAGTACTTC. It encodes CASSRAGNRYEQYF. V and J are TRBV28 and TRBJ2-7, with no clear D. Germline V gene sequence: CDR1 MDHEN, CDR2 SYDVKM. The CDR3 length is 14 residues. V was shortened by 5 bases and J by 3 bases, with 14 bases between the two germline ends.

The chain has TRBV6-1 and TRBJ1-1; 7 bases match TRBD1. Trimming cost V 6 bases and J 6 bases; bases outside gene matches: 7. This CDR3 contains 13 residues. Per the germline V gene, CDR1 is MNHNS and CDR2 is SASEGT. This CDR3 reads CASSMGQSAEAFF. As DNA, the CDR3 is TGTGCCAGCAGCATGGGACAGTCCGCTGAAGCTTTCTTT.

The chain employs TRBV7-6 and TRBJ2-5; 7 bases align to TRBD1. The CDR3 is made up of 15 amino acids. CDR1 is SGHVS and CDR2 is FNYEAQ in the germline V gene. V was clipped by 5 bases and J by 0 bases; unmatched bases: 6. The CDR3 region is CASSLGQEYQETQYF. In DNA form, the CDR3 reads TGTGCCAGCAGCCTCGGACAGGAGTACCAAGAGACCCAGTACTTC.

The chain recombines TRBV6-5 with TRBJ1-2; weak D call: TRBD1 (5 bases). This CDR3 region has 12 residues. V was clipped by 2 bases and J by 5 bases, with 6 bases between them. Germline V CDR1 and CDR2: MNHEY, SVGAGI. The CDR3 spells CASSYTGYGYTF. The CDR3 region has the DNA TGTGCCAGCAGTTACACAGGTTATGGCTACACCTTC.